This T cell receptor (beta chain) was sequenced in a study of regulatory T cells in long-lasting Graves disease. Broader study findings: There were preferences for TRBV28, TRBJ1-2 and TRBJ2-5 in persistent disease.

Assembly of TCR beta libraries relied on iRepertoire HTBI primers together with Arm-PCR of CDR3 regions. TCRdb analysed the multiplex PCR reads with MiXCR anew, one entry per CDR3 protein. The sample carries about 520,000 distinct CDR3 sequences, around 11% recorded once. Trimming removed 4 bases from V and 3 bases from J; junction bases left unmatched: 9. CDR3 size: 15 residues. CDR1 SGHNT and CDR2 YYREEE come from the germline V gene (reference sequence). Time point reported: newly diagnosed GD, antithyroid drugs for less than 3 months. The TCR library was prepared using RNA isolated from PBMCs. Graves' disease diagnosis followed American Thyroid Association guidelines. The table lists this clonotype with many counts. Antigen specificity is unknown. These data also formed part of another study, on T cells in Graves' hyperthyroidism and ophthalmopathy. That work states: Researchers ran a first-round RT-PCR on the TCR CDR3 using the HTBI primer set.

The rearrangement uses TRBV5-4 and TRBJ2-7, with 8 bases identical to TRBD1. The sequences come from peripheral blood mononuclear cells (PBMCs), collected at new diagnosis, from a patient treated with antithyroid drugs. The clonotype comes from a woman between 25 and 40 years old with Graves disease. This chain's CDR3 is CASSQRTGTSYEQYF. The CDR3 DNA is TGTGCCAGCAGCCAGCGGACAGGGACGAGCTACGAGCAGTACTTC. Looking up the rest from reference TRBV5-4 and TRBJ2-7 gives the full variable domain: ETGVTQSPTHLIKTRGQQVTLRCSSQSGHNTVSWYQQALGQGPQFIFQYYREEENGRGNFPPRFSGLQFPNYSSELNVNALELDDSALYLCASSQRTGTSYEQYFGPGTRLTVT.